This T cell receptor (beta chain) was captured in a study of T cells in tumors after PD-1 blockade. Assay used: immunoSEQ multiplex PCR; TCRdb lists only in-frame clones, some missing. The sample includes nearly 25,000 clones, roughly 80% of them seen just once. Germline V gene lookup returns CDR1 ENHRY and CDR2 SYGVKD. This CDR3 comprises 15 residues. Trimming removed 0 bases at V and 6 bases at J, with 13 bases between. The chain recombines TRBV10-3 with TRBJ2-3; unclear D gene. Source: PBMCs, taken after anti-PD-1 treatment. The TCR was taken from a human donor with basal cell carcinoma. This CDR3 reads CAISESIGVSDTQYF. The CDR3 coding sequence is TGTGCCATCAGTGAGTCGATTGGGGTATCCGATACGCAGTATTTT.